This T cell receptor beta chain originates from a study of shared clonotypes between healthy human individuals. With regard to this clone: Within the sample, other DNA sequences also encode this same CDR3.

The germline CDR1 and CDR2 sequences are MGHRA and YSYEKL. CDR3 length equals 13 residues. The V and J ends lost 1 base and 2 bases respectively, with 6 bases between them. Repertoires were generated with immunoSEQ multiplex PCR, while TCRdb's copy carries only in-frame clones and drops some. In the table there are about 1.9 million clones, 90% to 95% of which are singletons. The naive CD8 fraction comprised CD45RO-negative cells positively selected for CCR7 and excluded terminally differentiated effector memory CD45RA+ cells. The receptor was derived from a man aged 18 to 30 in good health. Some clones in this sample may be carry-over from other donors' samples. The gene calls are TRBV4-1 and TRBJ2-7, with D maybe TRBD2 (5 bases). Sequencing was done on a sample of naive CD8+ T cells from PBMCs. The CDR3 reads CASSQAGTYEQYF. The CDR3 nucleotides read TGCGCCAGCAGCCAAGCCGGGACCTACGAGCAGTACTTC.